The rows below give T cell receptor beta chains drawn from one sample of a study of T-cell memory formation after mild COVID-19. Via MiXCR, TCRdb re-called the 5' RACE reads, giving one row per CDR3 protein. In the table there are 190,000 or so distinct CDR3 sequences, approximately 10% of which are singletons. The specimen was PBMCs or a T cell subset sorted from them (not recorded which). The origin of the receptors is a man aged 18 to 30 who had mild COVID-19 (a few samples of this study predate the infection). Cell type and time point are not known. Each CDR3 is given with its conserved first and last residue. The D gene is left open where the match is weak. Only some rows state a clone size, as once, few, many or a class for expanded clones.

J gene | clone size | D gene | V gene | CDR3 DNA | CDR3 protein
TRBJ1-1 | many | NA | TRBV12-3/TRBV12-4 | TGTGCCAGCAGTTTAAGCCGAACGCCTTTCTTT | CASSLSRTPFF
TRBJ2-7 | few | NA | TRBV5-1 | TGCGCCAGCAGGCCGGACAGCAGCTCCTACGAGCAGTACTTC | CASRPDSSSYEQYF
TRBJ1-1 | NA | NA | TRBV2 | TGTGCCAGCAGTGGACAGGCGAGGGGGTCGACTGAAGCTTTCTTT | CASSGQARGSTEAFF
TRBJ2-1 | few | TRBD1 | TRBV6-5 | TGTGCCAGCAGCAGAGACAGGGGGGGCAATGAGCAGTTCTTC | CASSRDRGGNEQFF
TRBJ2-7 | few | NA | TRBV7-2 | TGTGCCAGCAGCTTTGACCGCACCTACGAGCAGTACTTC | CASSFDRTYEQYF
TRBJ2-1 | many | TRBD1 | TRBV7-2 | TGTGCCAGCAGCCCACGACAGGGGCTGGCTGAGCAGTTCTTC | CASSPRQGLAEQFF
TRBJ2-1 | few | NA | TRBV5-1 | TGCGCCAGCAGCTTGGCCGTGGGCGCGGAGATTGAGCAGTTCTTC | CASSLAVGAEIEQFF
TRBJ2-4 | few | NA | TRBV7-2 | TGTGCCAGCAGCTTGGTGTCCCAGATAGCCAAAAACATTCAGTACTTC | CASSLVSQIAKNIQYF
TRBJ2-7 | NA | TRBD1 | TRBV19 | TGTGCCAGTAGTTCACTCCGCCGGACAGGGGGTCCCTACGAGCAGTACTTC | CASSSLRRTGGPYEQYF
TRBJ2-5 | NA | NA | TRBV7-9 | TGTGCCAGCAGCTCGGACTTGGGTGGGACCCAGTACTTC | CASSSDLGGTQYF
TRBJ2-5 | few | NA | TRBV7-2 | TGTGCCAGCAGTCCTGAGGGGACGCCGTGGATCCAGTACTTC | CASSPEGTPWIQYF
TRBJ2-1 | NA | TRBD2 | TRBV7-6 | TGTGCCAGCAGCGTTTGGCGGGGGAGCTCCTACAATGAGCAGTTCTTC | CASSVWRGSSYNEQFF